This T cell receptor (beta chain) was sequenced during a study of blood T cell repertoires in COVID-19. About the study: The study drew acute and convalescent COVID-19 samples from the United States, Italy and Spain.

Libraries were prepared by immunoSEQ multiplex PCR; TCRdb keeps only in-frame clonotypes and omits some of them. The profile shows 150,000 or so clones, 75% to 95% of them singletons. Sequencing was carried out using peripheral blood. The sequence derives from a man aged 45-65 years with acute or convalescent COVID-19.

As DNA, the CDR3 is TGTGCCAGCAGGGAAAATCGACAGGGTATGAACACTGAAGCTTTCTTT. This translates into CASRENRQGMNTEAFF. The chain combines TRBV2 with TRBJ1-1, with 7 bases identical to TRBD1. J lost 0 bases, V lost 6 bases, and 10 bases had no gene match. The CDR3 runs 16 residues. The germline V gene has CDR1 SNHLY and CDR2 FYNNEI.